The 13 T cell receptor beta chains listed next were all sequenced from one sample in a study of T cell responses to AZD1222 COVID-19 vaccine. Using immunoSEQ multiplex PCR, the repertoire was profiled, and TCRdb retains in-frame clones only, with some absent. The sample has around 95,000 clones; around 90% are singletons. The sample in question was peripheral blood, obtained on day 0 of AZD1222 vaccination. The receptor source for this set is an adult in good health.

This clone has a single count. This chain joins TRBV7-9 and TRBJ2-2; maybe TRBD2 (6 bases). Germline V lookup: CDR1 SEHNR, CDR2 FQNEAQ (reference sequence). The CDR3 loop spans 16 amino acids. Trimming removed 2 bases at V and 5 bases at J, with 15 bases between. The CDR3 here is CASSLYEGAGTGELFF. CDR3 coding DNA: TGTGCCAGCAGCTTATACGAGGGCGCGGGGACCGGGGAGCTGTTTTTT.

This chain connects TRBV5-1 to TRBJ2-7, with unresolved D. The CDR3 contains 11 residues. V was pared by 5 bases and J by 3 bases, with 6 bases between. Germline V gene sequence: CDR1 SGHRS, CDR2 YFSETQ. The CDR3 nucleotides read TGCGCCAGCAGGGTGAACTACGAGCAGTACTTC. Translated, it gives CASRVNYEQYF.

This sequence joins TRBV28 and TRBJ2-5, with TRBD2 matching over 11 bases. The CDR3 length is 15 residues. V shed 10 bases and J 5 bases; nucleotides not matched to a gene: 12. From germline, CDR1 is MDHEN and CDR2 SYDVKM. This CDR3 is CATRQGSGRVETQYF. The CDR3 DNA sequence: TGTGCCACCCGCCAGGGTAGCGGGAGGGTGGAGACCCAGTACTTC.

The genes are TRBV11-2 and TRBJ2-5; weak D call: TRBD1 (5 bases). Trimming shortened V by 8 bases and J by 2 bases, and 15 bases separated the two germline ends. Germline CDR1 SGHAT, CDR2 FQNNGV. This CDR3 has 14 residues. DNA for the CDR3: TGTGCCAGCGGGGCCGGCACAGGTCAAGAGACCCAGTACTTC. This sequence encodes CASGAGTGQETQYF. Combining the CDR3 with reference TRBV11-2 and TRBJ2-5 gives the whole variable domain EAGVAQSPRYKIIEKRQSVAFWCNPISGHATLYWYQQILGQGPKLLIQFQNNGVVDDSQLPKDRFSAERLKGVDSTLKIQPAKLEDSAVYLCASGAGTGQETQYFGPGTRLLVL.

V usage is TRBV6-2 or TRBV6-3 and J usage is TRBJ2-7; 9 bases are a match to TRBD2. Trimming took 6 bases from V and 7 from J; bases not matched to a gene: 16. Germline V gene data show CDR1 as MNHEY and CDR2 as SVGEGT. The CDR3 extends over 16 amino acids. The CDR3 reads CASSPFSDSGSMEQYF. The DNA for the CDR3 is TGTGCCAGCAGCCCCTTTTCAGATAGCGGGAGTATGGAGCAGTACTTC.

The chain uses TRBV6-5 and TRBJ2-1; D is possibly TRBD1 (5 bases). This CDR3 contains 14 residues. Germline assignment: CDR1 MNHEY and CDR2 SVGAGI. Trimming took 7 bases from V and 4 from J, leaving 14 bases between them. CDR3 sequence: CASKGPAYYNEQFF. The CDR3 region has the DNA TGTGCCAGCAAGGGGCCCGCTTATTACAATGAGCAGTTCTTC.

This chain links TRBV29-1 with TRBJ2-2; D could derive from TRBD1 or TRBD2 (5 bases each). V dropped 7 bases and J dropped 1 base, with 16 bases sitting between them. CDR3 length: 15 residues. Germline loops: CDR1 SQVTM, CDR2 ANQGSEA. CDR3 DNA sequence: TGCAGCGCCCGGGATGAGGGGATGAACACCGGGGAGCTGTTTTTT. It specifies CSARDEGMNTGELFF.

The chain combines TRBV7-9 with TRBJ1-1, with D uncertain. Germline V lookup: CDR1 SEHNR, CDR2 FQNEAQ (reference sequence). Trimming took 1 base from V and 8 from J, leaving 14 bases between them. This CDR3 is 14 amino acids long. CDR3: CASSLEQGGREAFF. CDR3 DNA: TGTGCCAGCAGCTTAGAGCAAGGTGGTCGAGAAGCTTTCTTT.

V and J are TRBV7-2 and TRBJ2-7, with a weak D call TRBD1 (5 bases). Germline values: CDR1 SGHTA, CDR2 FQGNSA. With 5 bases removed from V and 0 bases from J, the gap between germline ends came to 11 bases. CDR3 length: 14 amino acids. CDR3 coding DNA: TGTGCCAGCAGCCGGACACCTGCCTCCTACGAGCAGTACTTC. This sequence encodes CASSRTPASYEQYF.

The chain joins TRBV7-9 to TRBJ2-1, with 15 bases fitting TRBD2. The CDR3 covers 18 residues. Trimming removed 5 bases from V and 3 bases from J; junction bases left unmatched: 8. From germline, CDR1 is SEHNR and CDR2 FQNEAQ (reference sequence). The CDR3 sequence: CASSLLGLAGGGYNEQFF. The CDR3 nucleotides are TGTGCCAGCAGCCTGCTCGGACTAGCGGGAGGGGGCTACAATGAGCAGTTCTTC.

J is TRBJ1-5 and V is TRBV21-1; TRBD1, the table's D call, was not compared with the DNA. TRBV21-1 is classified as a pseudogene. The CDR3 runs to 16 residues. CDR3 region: CASSTPRGYSNQPQHF. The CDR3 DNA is TGTGCCAGCAGCACCCCCAGGGGATATAGCAATCAGCCCCAGCATTTT.

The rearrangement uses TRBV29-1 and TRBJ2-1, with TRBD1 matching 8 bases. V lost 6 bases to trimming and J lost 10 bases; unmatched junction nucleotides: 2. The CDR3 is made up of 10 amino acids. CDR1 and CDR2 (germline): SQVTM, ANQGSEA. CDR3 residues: CSVGDREQFF. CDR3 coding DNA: TGCAGCGTGGGGGACAGGGAGCAGTTCTTC.

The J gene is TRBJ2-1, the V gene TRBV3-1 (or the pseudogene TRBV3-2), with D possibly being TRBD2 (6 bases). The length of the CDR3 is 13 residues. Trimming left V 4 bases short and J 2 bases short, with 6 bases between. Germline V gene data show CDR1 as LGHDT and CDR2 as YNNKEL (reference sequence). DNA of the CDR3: TGTGCCAGCAGCCGGGGGGCCTACAATGAGCAGTTCTTC. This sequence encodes CASSRGAYNEQFF.